This T cell receptor beta chain was observed in a study of shared clonotypes between healthy human individuals. CD45RO-negative CD8 cells positively selected for CCR7 made up the naive population, which excluded terminally differentiated effector memory CD45RA+ cells. Sorted-subset replicate PCRs used 150 to 200 ng of genomic DNA. This amount corresponded to some 30,000 T cell genomes. Clones were read by immunoSEQ multiplex PCR, and TCRdb kept only the in-frame ones, dropping some. The data hold around 600,000 clones, with nearly 98% observed a single time. Germline CDR1 is SQVTM and CDR2 is ANQGSEA. The CDR3 runs 10 residues. Trimming removed 4 bases from V and 7 bases from J, with 5 bases in between.

The TCR originated in a man aged 25 to 40 in good health. The chain is built from TRBV29-1 and TRBJ2-1, with D maybe TRBD2 (5 bases). The source material was naive CD8+ T cells sorted from blood. The CDR3 loop is CSVAGNEQFF. The CDR3 DNA reads as TGCAGCGTTGCGGGGAATGAGCAGTTCTTC.